The rows below give T cell receptor beta chains drawn from one sample of a study of T cell clonotyping in hematopoietic cell transplantation. TCRdb keeps only in-frame clones here, not all; method: immunoSEQ multiplex PCR. Here the sample spans tens of thousands of clones, almost 97% being singletons. Sequencing used peripheral blood mononuclear cells, obtained before stem cell transplant. These receptors were collected from a woman between 45 and 60 years old with acute myeloid leukemia. Some clones in this sample may be carry-over from other donors' samples. Both conserved end residues are part of each CDR3. Each record gives: clone size, D gene, J gene, V gene, CDR3 DNA, CDR3 protein. The D gene is left open where the match is weak. Only some rows state a clone size, as once, few, many or a class for expanded clones.

clone_size: .
d_call: .
j_call: TRBJ1-5
v_call: TRBV28
cdr3_nt: TGTGCCAGCAGTCTTAGGGGGTTTCAGCCCCAGCATTTT
cdr3_aa: CASSLRGFQPQHF

clone_size: once
d_call: .
j_call: TRBJ1-2
v_call: TRBV6-5
cdr3_nt: TGTGCCAGCAGACCAGACGGACCTTGGTATGGCTACACCTTC
cdr3_aa: CASRPDGPWYGYTF

clone_size: .
d_call: TRBD1
j_call: TRBJ2-5
v_call: TRBV5-1
cdr3_nt: TGCGCCAGCAGCTTGGGACAGGGTCAAGAGACCCAGTACTTC
cdr3_aa: CASSLGQGQETQYF

clone_size: .
d_call: .
j_call: TRBJ2-7
v_call: TRBV28
cdr3_nt: TGTGCCAGCAGAGGCCCGGGAGACAGGAACGAGCAGTACTTC
cdr3_aa: CASRGPGDRNEQYF

clone_size: .
d_call: .
j_call: TRBJ2-2
v_call: TRBV4-1
cdr3_nt: TGCGCCAGCAGCCAAGTGGGCGGGAACACCGGGGAGCTGTTTTTT
cdr3_aa: CASSQVGGNTGELFF

clone_size: .
d_call: .
j_call: TRBJ1-2
v_call: TRBV6-1
cdr3_nt: TGTGCCAGCAGTGAAGCGGGGGCAGCGGGCTATGGCTACACCTTC
cdr3_aa: CASSEAGAAGYGYTF

clone_size: .
d_call: TRBD1
j_call: TRBJ1-2
v_call: TRBV5-6
cdr3_nt: TGTGCCAGCAGCTTGAACAGGGGGCGGCTGTCTAACTATGGCTACACCTTC
cdr3_aa: CASSLNRGRLSNYGYTF

clone_size: .
d_call: .
j_call: TRBJ2-1
v_call: TRBV4-2
cdr3_nt: TGTGCCAGCAGCCAAGAAAGGGGGGAGCAGTTCTTC
cdr3_aa: CASSQERGEQFF

clone_size: .
d_call: .
j_call: TRBJ2-7
v_call: TRBV19
cdr3_nt: TGTGCCAGTAGTTTCTACAGGGACTCCTACGAGCAGTACTTC
cdr3_aa: CASSFYRDSYEQYF

clone_size: .
d_call: .
j_call: TRBJ1-3
v_call: TRBV2
cdr3_nt: TGTGCCATCTCGGACGGCGCGCGGAACACCATATATTTT
cdr3_aa: CAISDGARNTIYF

clone_size: .
d_call: .
j_call: TRBJ1-2
v_call: TRBV2
cdr3_nt: TGTGCCGGCCGGACGGATCGCGCACTCGGGGGCTACACCTTC
cdr3_aa: CAGRTDRALGGYTF

clone_size: .
d_call: .
j_call: TRBJ2-7
v_call: TRBV25-1
cdr3_nt: TGTGCCAGCATTGCTCCATCCTACGAGCAGTACTTC
cdr3_aa: CASIAPSYEQYF

clone_size: .
d_call: .
j_call: TRBJ2-1
v_call: TRBV6-5
cdr3_nt: TGTGCCAGCAGTTACGGCAGGGGGGCCTACAATGAGCAGTTCTTC
cdr3_aa: CASSYGRGAYNEQFF

clone_size: .
d_call: TRBD1
j_call: TRBJ1-3
v_call: TRBV28
cdr3_nt: TGTGCCAGCAGTCAAGGGACAGGAGAAGGAAACACCATATATTTT
cdr3_aa: CASSQGTGEGNTIYF

clone_size: .
d_call: .
j_call: TRBJ2-1
v_call: TRBV29-1
cdr3_nt: TGCAGCGCGAACCCTTTCGCGGGCTCCTACAATGAGCAGTTCTTC
cdr3_aa: CSANPFAGSYNEQFF

clone_size: .
d_call: .
j_call: TRBJ2-3
v_call: TRBV19
cdr3_nt: TGTGCCAGTAGTATTATGGGGGCGGCAGGCACAGATACGCAGTATTTT
cdr3_aa: CASSIMGAAGTDTQYF

clone_size: .
d_call: .
j_call: TRBJ1-4
v_call: TRBV30
cdr3_nt: TGTGCCTGGAGTCCCCGTCGGGGGAAACTGTTTTTT
cdr3_aa: CAWSPRRGKLFF

clone_size: .
d_call: .
j_call: TRBJ1-4
v_call: TRBV30
cdr3_nt: TGTGCCTGGAGTGCTGGACACCGGAATGAAAAACTGTTTTTT
cdr3_aa: CAWSAGHRNEKLFF

clone_size: .
d_call: .
j_call: TRBJ1-6
v_call: TRBV11-3
cdr3_nt: TGTGCCAGCAGCTTAGTGGGGGCGGATCTGGACAGCCATAATTCACCCCTCCACTTT
cdr3_aa: CASSLVGADLDSHNSPLHF

clone_size: .
d_call: .
j_call: TRBJ1-4
v_call: TRBV6-6
cdr3_nt: TGTGCCAGCAGTTACTTGGGTAGGGGGAATGAAAAACTGTTTTTT
cdr3_aa: CASSYLGRGNEKLFF